The clone carrying this T cell receptor (beta chain) was counted only a few times. Sequencing used immunoSEQ multiplex PCR; TCRdb keeps in-frame clones, though not all of them. The sample lists 84,000 or so clones, approximately 78% occurring once. Germline V gene sequence: CDR1 MRHNA, CDR2 SNTAGT. V lost 8 bases to trimming and J lost 4 bases, with 9 bases between them. This CDR3 is 12 amino acids long. The data belong to a study of blood T cell repertoires in COVID-19. Sequenced material: peripheral blood. This clonotype was sampled from a woman older than 75 with acute or convalescent COVID-19. V usage is TRBV6-4 and J usage is TRBJ2-1; maybe TRBD2 (5 bases). The CDR3 spells CASGRGYNEQFF. In DNA, the CDR3 is TGTGCCAGCGGGAGAGGGTACAATGAGCAGTTCTTC.